This is a list of T cell receptor beta chains from one sample in a study of blood T cell repertoires in COVID-19. Assay used: immunoSEQ multiplex PCR; TCRdb lists only in-frame clones, some missing. The table lists hundreds of thousands of clones, 75% to 90% of them singletons. Sequenced sample: peripheral blood. The receptors derive from a man aged 35 to 55 with acute or convalescent COVID-19. Both conserved end residues are part of each CDR3. A D gene is named only where the DNA matches it firmly. A clone size is listed for some rows: how often the clone was seen (once, few, many), or a class if it is expanded.

v_call,d_call,clone_size,j_call,cdr3_nt,cdr3_aa
TRBV5-1,NA,NA,TRBJ1-3,TGCGCCAGCAGGGAGGGGATCTCTGGAAACACCATATATTTT,CASREGISGNTIYF
TRBV18,TRBD1,NA,TRBJ2-5,TGTGCCAGCTCACTGGACAGGGGAGGTGAGACCCAGTACTTC,CASSLDRGGETQYF
TRBV2,TRBD2,NA,TRBJ2-2,TGTGCCAGCAGCCGCCCAGTCAGCGGGGCGAACACCGGGGAGCTGTTTTTT,CASSRPVSGANTGELFF
TRBV6-4,NA,NA,TRBJ1-1,TGTGCCAGCAGGGGCCGCCTTATGAACACTGAAGCTTTCTTT,CASRGRLMNTEAFF
TRBV19,TRBD1,NA,TRBJ1-4,TGTGCCAGTAGTGTCACAGGGGCAAATGAAAAACTGTTTTTT,CASSVTGANEKLFF
TRBV7-8,NA,NA,TRBJ1-3,TGTGCCAGCAGCCCCCAAGGAAACACCATATATTTT,CASSPQGNTIYF
TRBV5-4,TRBD1,NA,TRBJ1-1,TGTGCCAGCAGCACCCCCCAGGGGGGTGCTTTCTTT,CASSTPQGGAFF
TRBV28,TRBD1,NA,TRBJ2-4,TGTGCCAGCAGTTTATTAGGACAGGCCCTCAAAAACATTCAGTACTTC,CASSLLGQALKNIQYF
TRBV7-6,NA,NA,TRBJ2-7,TGTGCCAGCAGCGGAGTGGGAGGGGGTTTCTACGAGCAGTACTTC,CASSGVGGGFYEQYF
TRBV3-1/TRBV3-2,TRBD2,NA,TRBJ2-7,TGTGCCAGCAACAACCTGCGGGGGAGCGGCTACGAGCAGTACTTC,CASNNLRGSGYEQYF
TRBV25-1,NA,NA,TRBJ2-2,TGTGCCAGCAGTGAATATAGCCCTAGAGGCGACACCGGGGAGCTGTTTTTT,CASSEYSPRGDTGELFF
TRBV28,NA,NA,TRBJ2-6,TGTGCCAGCAGTTTTGTCAGGGGTAGGTCTGGGGCCAACGTCCTGACTTTC,CASSFVRGRSGANVLTF
TRBV4-2,TRBD2,NA,TRBJ2-3,TGTGCCAGCAGCCAAGGACCGGGACTAGCGGGACATAGAGATACGCAGTATTTT,CASSQGPGLAGHRDTQYF
TRBV24-1,NA,once,TRBJ2-1,TGTGCCACCGGAAAAGGGGATGAGCAGTTCTTC,CATGKGDEQFF
TRBV6-5,NA,NA,TRBJ1-2,TGTGCCACCCAATCGGGGGCTAACTATGGCTACACCTTC,CATQSGANYGYTF
TRBV5-4,NA,NA,TRBJ2-3,TGTGCCAGCAGCTTGGCGGTAACGGGAATCACAGATACGCAGTATTTT,CASSLAVTGITDTQYF